The present T cell receptor (beta chain) was sequenced within a study of CD8 T cells in Susac syndrome. Random hexamers were used to reverse transcribe the RNA input (about 0.5 to 1 ug). TCRdb used MiXCR to reprocess the immunoSEQ multiplex PCR reads, holding one entry per CDR3 protein. The repertoire holds under 550,000 distinct CDR3 sequences, roughly 85% seen once, with 0.09% to 0.15% in the top ten. The sequenced material came from CD8+ T cells from PBMCs. The sequence derives from a human donor with multiple sclerosis.

CDR3 nucleotide sequence: TGTGCCAGCAGTCTCCACCGGGACAGGGCATACAATGAGCAGTTCTTC. It yields the protein CASSLHRDRAYNEQFF. V and J are TRBV27 and TRBJ2-1; TRBD1 agrees at 9 bases. The V gene end was trimmed by 5 bases and the J gene end by 4 bases; junction bases not matched to a gene: 9. Germline CDR1 MNHEY, CDR2 SMNVEV (reference sequence). The CDR3 has 16 residues.